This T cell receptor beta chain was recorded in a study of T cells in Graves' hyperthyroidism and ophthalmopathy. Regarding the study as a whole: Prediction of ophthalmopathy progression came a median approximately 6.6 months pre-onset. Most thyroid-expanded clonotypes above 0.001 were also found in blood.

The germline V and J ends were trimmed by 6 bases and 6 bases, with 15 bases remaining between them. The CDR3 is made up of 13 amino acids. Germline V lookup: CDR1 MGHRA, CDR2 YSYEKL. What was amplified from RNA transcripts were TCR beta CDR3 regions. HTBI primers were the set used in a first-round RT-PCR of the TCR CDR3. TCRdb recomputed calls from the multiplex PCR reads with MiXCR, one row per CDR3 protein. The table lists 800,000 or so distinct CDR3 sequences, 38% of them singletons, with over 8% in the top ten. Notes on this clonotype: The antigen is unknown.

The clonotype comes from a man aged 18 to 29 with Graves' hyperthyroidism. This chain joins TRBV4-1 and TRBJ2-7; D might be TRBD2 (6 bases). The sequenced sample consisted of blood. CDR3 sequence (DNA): TGCGCCAGCAGTATGGAGGGCGGAGGCGAGCAGTACTTC. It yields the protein CASSMEGGGEQYF.